Sequencing of this T cell receptor (beta chain) was carried out in a study of blood T cell repertoires in COVID-19. Across the study: The United States, Italy and Spain supplied acute and convalescent COVID-19 samples. Nucleic acid was either cDNA or gDNA, and it came from T cells, B-cell-depleted T cells, or PBMCs.

As originally analysed: Nucleated cell counts were estimated from reference gene primer amplification. The repertoire was sequenced with immunoSEQ multiplex PCR; TCRdb's copy has only in-frame clones and lacks some. The V and J calls and the clone size are those of that table, but D and trimming were determined from the DNA. Of some 250,000 clones in the sample, about 83% are singletons; the top ten hold about 1.9%. The CDR3 is 15 residues long. The junction had 10 bases not matched to a gene; V was cut back by 4 bases and J by 6 bases. The germline V gene has CDR1 SGHRS and CDR2 YFSETQ. This receptor was taken from a young man who had recovered from COVID-19. What was sequenced was peripheral blood. The V and J genes are TRBV5-1 and TRBJ1-2, with TRBD1 matching over 9 bases. Here the CDR3 reads CASSPRRTGANGYTF. CDR3 nucleotides: TGCGCCAGCAGCCCACGAAGGACAGGGGCAAATGGCTACACCTTC. Drawing the rest from reference TRBV5-1 and TRBJ1-2, the complete variable domain is KAGVTQTPRYLIKTRGQQVTLSCSPISGHRSVSWYQQTPGQGLQFLFEYFSETQRNKGNFPGRFSGRQFSNSRSEMNVSTLELGDSALYLCASSPRRTGANGYTFGSGTRLTVV.